Listed here is a single T cell receptor beta chain. Its antigen is unknown. With a J-beta primer mix and a sample-barcoded 5' primer, a second PCR ran 7 to 11 cycles. TCRdb independently ran MiXCR on the 5' RACE reads; one entry per CDR3 protein. The sample includes 1 million or so distinct CDR3 sequences, almost 25% of them seen just once. V dropped 2 bases and J dropped 0 bases, with 16 bases sitting between them. This CDR3 contains 17 residues. Germline CDR1 reads MDHEN; CDR2 reads SYDVKM. The entry originates in a study of blood T cells in healthy people across ages. Notes on the study in general: Higher diversity and more naive CD4+ cells were features of long-lived donors, compared to aged donors. Strong correlation linked observed beta diversity and percent naive T cells.

The sample was also linked to a second study, of T cells of mothers and their children. This second study says: There were no persistent microchimeric T cell clones detected.

The chain joins TRBV28 to TRBJ1-1; D not certain. The receptor comes from a girl aged 2 to 10 in good health. The material sequenced was blood. CDR3 sequence: CASSLRSVRPMNTEAFF. The CDR3 coding sequence is TGTGCCAGCAGTTTACGGAGCGTCAGGCCCATGAACACTGAAGCTTTCTTT.